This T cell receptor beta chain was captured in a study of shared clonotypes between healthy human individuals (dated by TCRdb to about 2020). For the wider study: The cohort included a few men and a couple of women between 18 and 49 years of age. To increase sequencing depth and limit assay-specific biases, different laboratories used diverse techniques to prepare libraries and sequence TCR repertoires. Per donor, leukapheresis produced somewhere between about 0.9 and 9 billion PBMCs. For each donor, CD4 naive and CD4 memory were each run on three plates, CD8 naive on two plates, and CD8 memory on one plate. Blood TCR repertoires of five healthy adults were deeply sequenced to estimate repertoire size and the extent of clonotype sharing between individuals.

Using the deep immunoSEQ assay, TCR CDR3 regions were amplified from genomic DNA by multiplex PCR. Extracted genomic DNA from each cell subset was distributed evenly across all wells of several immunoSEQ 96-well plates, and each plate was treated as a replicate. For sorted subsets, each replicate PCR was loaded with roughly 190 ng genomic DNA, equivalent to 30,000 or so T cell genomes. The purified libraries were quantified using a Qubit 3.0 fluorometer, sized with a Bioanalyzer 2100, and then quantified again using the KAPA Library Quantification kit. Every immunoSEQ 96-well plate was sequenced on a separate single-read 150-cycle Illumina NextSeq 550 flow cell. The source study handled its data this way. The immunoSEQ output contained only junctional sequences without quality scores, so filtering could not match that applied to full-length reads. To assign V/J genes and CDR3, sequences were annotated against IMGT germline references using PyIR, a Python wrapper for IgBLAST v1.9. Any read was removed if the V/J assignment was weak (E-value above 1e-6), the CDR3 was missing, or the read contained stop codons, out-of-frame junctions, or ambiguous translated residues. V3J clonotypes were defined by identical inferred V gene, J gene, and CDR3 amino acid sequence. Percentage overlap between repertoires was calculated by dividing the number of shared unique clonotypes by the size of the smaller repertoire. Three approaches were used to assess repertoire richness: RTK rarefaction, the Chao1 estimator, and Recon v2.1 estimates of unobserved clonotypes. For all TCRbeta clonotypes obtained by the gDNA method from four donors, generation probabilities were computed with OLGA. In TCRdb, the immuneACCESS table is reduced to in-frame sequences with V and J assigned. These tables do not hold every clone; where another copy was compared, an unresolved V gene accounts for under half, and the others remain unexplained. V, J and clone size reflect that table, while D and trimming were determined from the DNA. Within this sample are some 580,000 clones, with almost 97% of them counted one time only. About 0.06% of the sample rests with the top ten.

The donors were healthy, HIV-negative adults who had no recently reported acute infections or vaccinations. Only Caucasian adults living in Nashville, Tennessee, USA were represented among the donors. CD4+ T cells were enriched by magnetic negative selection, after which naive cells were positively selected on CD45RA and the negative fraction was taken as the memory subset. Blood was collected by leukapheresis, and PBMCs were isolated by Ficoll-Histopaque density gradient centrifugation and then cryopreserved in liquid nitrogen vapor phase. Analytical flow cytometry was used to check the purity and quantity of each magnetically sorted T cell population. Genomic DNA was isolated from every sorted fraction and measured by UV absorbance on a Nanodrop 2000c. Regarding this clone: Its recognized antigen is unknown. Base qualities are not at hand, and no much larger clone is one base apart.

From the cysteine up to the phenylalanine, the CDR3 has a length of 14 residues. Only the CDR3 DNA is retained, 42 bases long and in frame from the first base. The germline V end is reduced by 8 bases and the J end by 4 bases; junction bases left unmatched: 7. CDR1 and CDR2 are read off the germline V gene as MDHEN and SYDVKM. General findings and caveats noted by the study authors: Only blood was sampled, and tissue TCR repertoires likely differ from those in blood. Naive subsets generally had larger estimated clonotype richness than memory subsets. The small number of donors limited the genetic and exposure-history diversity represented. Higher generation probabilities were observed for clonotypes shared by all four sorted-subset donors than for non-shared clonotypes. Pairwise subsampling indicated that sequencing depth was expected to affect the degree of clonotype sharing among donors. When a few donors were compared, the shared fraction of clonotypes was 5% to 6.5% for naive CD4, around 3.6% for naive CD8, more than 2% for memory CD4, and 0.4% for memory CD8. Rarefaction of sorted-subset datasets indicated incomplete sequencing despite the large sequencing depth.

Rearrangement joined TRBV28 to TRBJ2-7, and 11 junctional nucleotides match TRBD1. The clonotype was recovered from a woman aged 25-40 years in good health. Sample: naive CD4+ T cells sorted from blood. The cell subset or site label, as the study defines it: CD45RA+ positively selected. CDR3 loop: CASGQGARVYEQYF. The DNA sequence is TGTGCCAGCGGACAGGGGGCGAGGGTGTACGAGCAGTACTTC.